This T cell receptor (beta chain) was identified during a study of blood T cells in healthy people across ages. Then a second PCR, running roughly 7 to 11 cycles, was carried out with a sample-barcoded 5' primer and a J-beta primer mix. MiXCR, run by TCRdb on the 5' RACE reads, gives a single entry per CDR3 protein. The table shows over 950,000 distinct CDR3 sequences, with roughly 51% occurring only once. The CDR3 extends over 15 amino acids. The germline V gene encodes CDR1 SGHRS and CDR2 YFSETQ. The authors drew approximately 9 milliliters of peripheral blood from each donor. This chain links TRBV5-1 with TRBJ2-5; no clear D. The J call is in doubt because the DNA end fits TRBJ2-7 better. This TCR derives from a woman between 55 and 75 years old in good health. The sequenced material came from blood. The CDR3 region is CASSLSPLKDYEQYF. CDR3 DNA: TGCGCCAGCAGCTTGTCCCCCCTGAAGGACTACGAGCAGTACTTC.